A selection of T cell receptor beta chains follows, all from one sample in a study of blood T cell repertoires in COVID-19. Data came from immunoSEQ multiplex PCR; TCRdb stores just in-frame clones and leaves some out. The sample includes tens of thousands of clones, about 80% seen only once; the top ten take about 12%. The material sequenced was peripheral blood. These TCRs come from a human donor in a cohort sampled during active COVID-19. The conserved cysteine and the conserved F or W are not part of the CDR3 here. D genes are given only for firm matches. Size is omitted from some rows. Given values are once, few, many or a class for expanded clones.

>NA|TRBV2|TRBJ1-2|few
ASSVLAGTGYT
>TRBD1|TRBV24-1|TRBJ2-3|NA
ATSDPGQGLTDTQY
>TRBD1|TRBV15|TRBJ1-2|NA
ATGTENHYGYT
>NA|TRBV18|TRBJ2-7|NA
ASSPAVSSYEQY
>NA|TRBV6-5|TRBJ1-1|NA
ASTPGLVNTEAF
>NA|TRBV7-5|TRBJ2-5|NA
ARSLNFGTGGKETQY
>NA|TRBV5-1|TRBJ2-5|NA
ASAGPRGTQY
>NA|TRBV6-5|TRBJ2-3|NA
ASSFPGAGADTQY
>NA|TRBV4-3|TRBJ1-2|few
ASSQDDGELRGYT
>TRBD2|TRBV18|TRBJ2-3|NA
ASSLGTSSTDTQY
>NA|TRBV6-5|TRBJ2-7|NA
ASTRPWEAYEQY
>NA|TRBV2|TRBJ1-1|NA
ASSYGRGNTEAF
>NA|TRBV5-4|TRBJ2-1|NA
ASSLPGVNNEQF
>TRBD1|TRBV18|TRBJ1-1|NA
ASSPRQGDLNTEAF
>NA|TRBV5-6|TRBJ1-1|NA
ASSYIMNTEAF
>NA|TRBV19|TRBJ1-2|NA
ASSTRYRVPGYT
>TRBD1|TRBV11-2|TRBJ2-5|NA
ASSLRGQGAWETQY
>TRBD1|TRBV4-2|TRBJ2-7|once
ASSQEIQGATNSYEQY
>NA|TRBV2|TRBJ1-1|NA
ASSELGGVRNTEAF
>TRBD2|TRBV18|TRBJ2-1|medium-sized
ASSPPTSQRRGEQF
>NA|TRBV7-9|TRBJ1-4|NA
ASSLTGGNEKLF
>TRBD1|TRBV4-2|TRBJ1-4|NA
ASSQQGDNEKLF
>NA|TRBV4-3|TRBJ1-4|NA
ASSQAVVMRKLF
>NA|TRBV7-9|TRBJ1-1|NA
ASSPVTGAEAF
>NA|TRBV3-1/TRBV3-2|TRBJ1-1|NA
ASSPRVEGMRNTEAF
>TRBD2|TRBV6-6|TRBJ2-7|NA
ASSRTGGMNEQY
>NA|TRBV12-3/TRBV12-4|TRBJ1-1|NA
ASSLKQNTEAF
>TRBD1|TRBV6-5|TRBJ2-1|NA
ASTRGGRVNEQF
>NA|TRBV27|TRBJ1-1|once
ASSPQTGNTEAF
>TRBD1|TRBV6-2/TRBV6-3|TRBJ1-2|NA
ASSRLDREYGYT
>TRBD2|TRBV4-2|TRBJ2-3|NA
ASSQEGGSSRNTQY
>NA|TRBV29-1|TRBJ1-3|NA
SVLVSSGNTIY
>NA|TRBV5-4|TRBJ2-5|NA
ASSSRETQY
>TRBD1|TRBV9|TRBJ2-1|NA
ASQPGDRGLEGQF
>NA|TRBV28|TRBJ1-3|NA
ASSLTGYQGNTIY
>NA|TRBV30|TRBJ2-7|NA
AWSVRYSGYEQY
>TRBD1|TRBV7-3|TRBJ1-2|NA
ASSAQTGDSSGYT
>NA|TRBV30|TRBJ2-7|NA
ASSPGYAYEQY
>NA|TRBV7-2|TRBJ2-3|NA
ASSKISSPSTDTQY
>NA|TRBV28|TRBJ2-7|NA
ASTQGGVVRGEQY
>TRBD1|TRBV6-5|TRBJ2-5|NA
ASSYPQGKETQY
>NA|TRBV5-6|TRBJ2-1|NA
ASTHRRSYNEQF
>TRBD1|TRBV7-2|TRBJ1-1|many
ASSPDRGNTEAF
>NA|TRBV9|TRBJ2-2|NA
ASSVGGNFGAGELF
>NA|TRBV5-6|TRBJ1-2|NA
ASSLDWGGSNYGYT
>TRBD1|TRBV13|TRBJ1-1|NA
ASSWERQGSAF
>NA|TRBV4-1|TRBJ2-3|few
ASSRGYGDTDTQY
>TRBD1|TRBV24-1|TRBJ1-2|NA
ATSMTGDYGYT
>NA|TRBV4-1|TRBJ1-2|NA
ASSQEVDPTVNYGYT
>NA|TRBV6-2/TRBV6-3|TRBJ2-1|NA
ASSLYNEQF
>NA|TRBV9|TRBJ1-4|NA
ASSSGVREKLF
>NA|TRBV28|TRBJ1-6|NA
ASSLLSPVNSPLH
>NA|TRBV5-5|TRBJ1-2|NA
ASSSRTGGMGGYT